These 9 T cell receptor beta chains share one sample of origin, sequenced in a study of response to subunit inactivated influenza vaccine. TCRdb ran MiXCR on the RT-PCR reads and lists one entry per CDR3 protein. The profile shows 630,000 or so distinct CDR3 sequences, approximately 15% of them singletons. Material: PBMCs from blood, obtained roughly 12 days after vaccination. The receptors here all came from a man in his forties or fifties who received an inactivated influenza vaccine.

This clonotype was detected only a few times. This chain uses TRBV20-1 with TRBJ2-7; D gene unclear. Per germline, CDR1 DFQATT and CDR2 SNEGSKA (reference sequence). The germline V and J ends were trimmed by 2 bases and 4 bases, with 12 bases remaining between them. The CDR3 runs to 13 residues. CDR3 protein: CSARPDGSYEQYF. DNA for the CDR3: TGCAGTGCTAGACCTGACGGCAGTTACGAGCAGTACTTC.

The rearrangement joins TRBV6-1 to TRBJ2-7, with D possibly matching TRBD1 (5 bases). Germline V gene sequence: CDR1 MNHNS, CDR2 SASEGT. CDR3 length: 16 amino acids. V was shortened by 6 bases and J by 0 bases, with 18 bases between the two germline ends. CDR3 sequence: CASRRGGVGVSYEQYF. The CDR3 DNA reads TGTGCCAGCAGGAGAGGTGGTGTAGGGGTCTCCTACGAGCAGTACTTC.

The chain has TRBV20-1 and TRBJ1-4; D unclear. V was trimmed by 5 bases and J by 8 bases, leaving 15 bases between them. There are 13 residues in the CDR3. CDR1 is DFQATT, CDR2 SNEGSKA, per germline (reference sequence). This chain's CDR3 is CSAWNPIGEKLFF. DNA for the CDR3: TGCAGTGCTTGGAACCCGATTGGGGAAAAACTGTTTTTT.

This clonotype turned up a few times. The rearrangement links TRBV11-3 to TRBJ2-1; tentatively, D is TRBD2 (6 bases). V was cut by 5 bases and J by 7 bases, with 18 bases left in between. The CDR3 contains 15 residues. The germline CDR1 and CDR2 sequences are SGHNT and YENEEA. Written as DNA, the CDR3 is TGTGCCAGCAGCGCTTTAGGAGGGAGTGGTAATGAGCAGTTCTTC. Its translation is CASSALGGSGNEQFF. Based on the CDR3 plus reference TRBV11-3 and TRBJ2-1, the full variable domain is EAGVVQSPRYKIIEKKQPVAFWCNPISGHNTLYWYLQNLGQGPELLIRYENEEAVDDSQLPKDRFSAERLKGVDSTLKIQPAELGDSAVYLCASSALGGSGNEQFFGPGTRLTVL.

The chain links TRBV30 to TRBJ1-5, with D unresolved. The CDR3 is 14 residues long. With 0 bases removed from V and 2 bases from J, the gap between germline ends came to 8 bases. CDR1 GTSNPN and CDR2 SVGIG come from the germline V gene (reference sequence). CDR3 region: CAWSVSGRNQPQHF. The CDR3 bases are TGTGCCTGGAGTGTCTCCGGGCGCAATCAGCCCCAGCATTTT.

This clonotype was found many times. The chain joins TRBV12-3 or TRBV12-4 to TRBJ2-1, with D perhaps TRBD2 (5 bases). Trimming shortened V by 3 bases and J by 6 bases, and 9 bases separated the two germline ends. The CDR3 extends over 13 amino acids. DNA of the CDR3: TGTGCCAGCAGTTTTTTGGACTCCAATGAGCAGTTCTTC. As protein: CASSFLDSNEQFF.

The J gene is TRBJ1-5, the V gene TRBV7-9; unclear D gene. V was trimmed by 6 bases and J by 5 bases, leaving 8 bases between them. This CDR3 region has 12 residues. Germline loops: CDR1 SEHNR, CDR2 FQNEAQ (reference sequence). The CDR3 bases are TGTGCCAGCAGTCAGAGTCATCAGCCCCAGCATTTT. Translating gives CASSQSHQPQHF.

This clonotype has a handful of counts. Written as DNA, the CDR3 is TGTGCCAGCAGTTATGACTGGGCCTACGAGCAGTACTTC. Translated: CASSYDWAYEQYF. J is TRBJ2-7 and V is TRBV6-6; D uncertain. There are 13 residues in the CDR3. Germline V gene sequence: CDR1 MNHNY, CDR2 SVGAGI (reference sequence). The V gene lost 3 bases and the J gene lost 2 bases, with 8 bases spanning the gap.

In this sample, this clonotype turned up a few times. The J gene is TRBJ2-7, the V gene TRBV29-1, with no clear D. Trimming removed 4 bases from V and 1 base from J, with 8 bases in between. The CDR3 has 12 amino acids. Germline CDR1 and CDR2: SQVTM and ANQGSEA. The CDR3 spells CSVVSLSYEQYF. The CDR3 nucleotides are TGCAGCGTTGTAAGTCTGTCCTACGAGCAGTACTTC.